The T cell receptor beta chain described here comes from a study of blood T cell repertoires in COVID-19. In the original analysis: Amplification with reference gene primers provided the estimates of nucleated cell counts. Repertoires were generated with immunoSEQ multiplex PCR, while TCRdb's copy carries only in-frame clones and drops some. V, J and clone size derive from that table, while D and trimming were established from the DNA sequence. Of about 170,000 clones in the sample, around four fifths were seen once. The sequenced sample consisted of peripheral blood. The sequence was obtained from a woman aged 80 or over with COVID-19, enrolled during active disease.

The CDR3 loop is CSVGLAGAPYEQYF. In nucleotides, the CDR3 is TGCAGCGTAGGACTAGCGGGAGCTCCCTACGAGCAGTACTTC. The gene calls are TRBV29-1 and TRBJ2-7; 13 bases map to TRBD2. Per germline, CDR1 SQVTM and CDR2 ANQGSEA. The CDR3 runs 14 residues. The J segment lost 2 bases and the V segment lost 6 bases, leaving 4 bases of the junction unmatched.